These 6 T cell receptor beta chains share one sample of origin, sequenced in a study of cytomegalovirus exposure and HLA in healthy donors. Data came from immunoSEQ multiplex PCR; TCRdb stores just in-frame clones and leaves some out. The sample lists about 190,000 clones, around 86% occurring once. Sequenced input: PBMCs. The receptors originated from a woman aged 18-29 years in good health and CMV-seronegative.

The chain links TRBV4-1 to TRBJ1-1; 9 nucleotides align to TRBD1. Germline CDR1 MGHRA, CDR2 YSYEKL. Germline trimming cut 5 bases from V and 5 bases from J; bases unmatched to any gene: 6. CDR3 length: 14 residues. CDR3 DNA sequence: TGCGCCAGCAGCTTGGGACAGGGATTTACTGAAGCTTTCTTT. This encodes CASSLGQGFTEAFF.

This clone has only one observation. The J gene is TRBJ2-5, the V gene TRBV7-8, with TRBD2 matching over 10 bases. Per the germline V gene, CDR1 is SGHVS and CDR2 is FQNEAQ. V shed 5 bases and J 2 bases; nucleotides not matched to a gene: 14. CDR3 size: 18 residues. The CDR3: CASSLNSGGLANQETQYF. The CDR3 DNA is TGTGCCAGCAGCCTGAACTCCGGGGGACTAGCGAATCAAGAGACCCAGTACTTC.

The V and J genes are TRBV10-1 and TRBJ1-2; TRBD1 matches 7 bases. Trimming at V came to 3 bases and at J to 0 bases, leaving 19 bases not matched to a gene. The CDR3 runs 20 residues. CDR1 is WNHNN, CDR2 SYGVQD, per germline (reference sequence). The CDR3 protein is CASSDILSSTGRPANYGYTF. In DNA form, the CDR3 reads TGCGCCAGCAGTGATATCCTAAGCTCGACAGGGCGCCCAGCTAACTATGGCTACACCTTC.

The chain employs TRBV5-4 and TRBJ1-1; no definite D call. Per germline, CDR1 SGHNT and CDR2 YYREEE (reference sequence). Trimming shortened V by 7 bases and J by 9 bases, and 16 bases separated the two germline ends. CDR3 length: 12 residues. The CDR3, as DNA: TGTGCCAGCTCCTTTCACGGGTCCCAAGCTTTCTTT. Translated, it gives CASSFHGSQAFF.

This sequence joins TRBV28 and TRBJ2-3, with TRBD2 as a possible D gene (6 bases). V gave up 3 bases and J gave up 1 base, with 17 bases separating them. The germline V gene encodes CDR1 MDHEN and CDR2 SYDVKM. The CDR3 is 17 residues long. The CDR3, as DNA: TGTGCCAGCAGTTTCCGCTCTCTAGCGACCGGCACAGATACGCAGTATTTT. Protein sequence: CASSFRSLATGTDTQYF.

The gene calls are TRBV7-3 and TRBJ1-2; 8 bases are shared with TRBD1. V shed 1 base, J shed 5 bases, and the junction held 30 bases outside the gene matches. The CDR3 is 23 residues long. Germline values: CDR1 SGHTA, CDR2 FQGTGA. The CDR3 protein is CASSLKRVGLGQDVGVSLYGYTF. CDR3 DNA: TGTGCCAGCAGCTTAAAGCGTGTGGGGTTGGGACAGGATGTAGGGGTGAGCCTGTATGGCTACACCTTC.